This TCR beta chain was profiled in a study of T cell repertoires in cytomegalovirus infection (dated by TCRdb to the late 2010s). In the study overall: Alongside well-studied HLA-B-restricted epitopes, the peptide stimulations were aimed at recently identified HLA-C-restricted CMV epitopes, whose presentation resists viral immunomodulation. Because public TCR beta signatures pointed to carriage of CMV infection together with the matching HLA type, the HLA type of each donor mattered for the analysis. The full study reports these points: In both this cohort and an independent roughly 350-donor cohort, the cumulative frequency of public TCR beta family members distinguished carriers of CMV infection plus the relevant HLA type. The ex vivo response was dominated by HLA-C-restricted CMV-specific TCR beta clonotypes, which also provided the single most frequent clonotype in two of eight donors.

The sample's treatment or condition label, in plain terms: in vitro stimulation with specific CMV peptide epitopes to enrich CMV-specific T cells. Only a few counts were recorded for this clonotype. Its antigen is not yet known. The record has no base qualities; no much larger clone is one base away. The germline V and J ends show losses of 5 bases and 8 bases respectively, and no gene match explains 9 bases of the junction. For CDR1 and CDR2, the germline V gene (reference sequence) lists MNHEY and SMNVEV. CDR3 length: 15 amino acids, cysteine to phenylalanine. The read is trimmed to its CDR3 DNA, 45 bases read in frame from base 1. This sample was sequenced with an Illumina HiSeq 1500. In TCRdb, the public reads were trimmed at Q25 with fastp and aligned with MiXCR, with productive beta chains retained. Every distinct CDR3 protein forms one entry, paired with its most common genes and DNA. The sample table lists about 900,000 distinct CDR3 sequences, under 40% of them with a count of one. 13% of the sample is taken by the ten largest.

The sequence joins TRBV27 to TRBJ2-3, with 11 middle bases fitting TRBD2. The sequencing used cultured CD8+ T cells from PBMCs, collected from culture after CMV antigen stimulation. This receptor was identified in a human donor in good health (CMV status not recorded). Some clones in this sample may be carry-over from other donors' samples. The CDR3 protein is CASSGSGGGMLTQYF. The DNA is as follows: TGTGCCAGCAGTGGTAGCGGGGGGGGTATGCTTACGCAGTATTTT.